The 27 T cell receptor beta chains below come from one sample, sequenced in a study of T cell responses to AZD1222 COVID-19 vaccine. The data were produced by immunoSEQ multiplex PCR, yet TCRdb's version contains in-frame clones alone and is incomplete. The table lists fewer than 120,000 clones, about 85% of them singletons, with roughly 3.2% in the top ten. Specimen: peripheral blood, collected on day 0 of AZD1222 vaccination. The receptors derive from an adult in good health.

This chain connects TRBV19 to TRBJ1-5, with D uncertain. CDR1 and CDR2 from the germline V gene are LNHDA and SQIVND (reference sequence). The CDR3 contains 19 residues. V lost 3 bases, J lost 0 bases, and 21 bases lay in between. Written as DNA, the CDR3 is TGTGCCAGTAGTATGAGGAGACACACCTACGGGCATAGCAATCAGCCCCAGCATTTT. It specifies CASSMRRHTYGHSNQPQHF.

The J gene is TRBJ2-2, the V gene TRBV19; weak D call: TRBD1 (6 bases). This CDR3 has 15 amino acids. Germline CDR1 reads LNHDA; CDR2 reads SQIVND (reference sequence). V was cut by 9 bases and J by 0 bases, with 14 bases left in between. The CDR3 loop is CASLDRFANTGELFF. The CDR3 DNA sequence: TGTGCCAGCTTAGACAGGTTCGCGAACACCGGGGAGCTGTTTTTT.

Comment on this clone: The junction does not match germline at one end; this may be a read error. The V gene is TRBV28, the J gene TRBJ2-5, with D perhaps being TRBD1 or TRBD2 (5 bases each). Germline V lookup: CDR1 MDHEN, CDR2 SYDVKM. CDR3 length equals 12 residues. The CDR3 loop reads CASSLLSGTPYF. CDR3 coding DNA: TGTGCCAGCAGTTTATTGTCGGGGACCCCGTACTTC.

V usage is TRBV7-2 and J usage is TRBJ1-1; possible D gene TRBD1, 6 bases. The length of the CDR3 is 14 residues. Germline-derived CDR1 and CDR2 are SGHTA and FQGNSA. The V and J ends lost 6 bases and 4 bases respectively, with 15 bases between them. CDR3 amino acids: CASSREGGVTEAFF. CDR3 DNA sequence: TGTGCCAGCAGTCGTGAGGGGGGAGTCACTGAAGCTTTCTTT.

The chain recombines TRBV7-8 with TRBJ2-5; 7 positions match TRBD2. CDR3 length equals 15 residues. The germline V gene encodes CDR1 SGHVS and CDR2 FQNEAQ. Unmatched junction bases numbered 7, after V lost 4 bases and J lost 2 bases. The CDR3 reads CASSSSSGRQETQYF. For the CDR3, the DNA is TGTGCCAGCAGCTCCTCTAGCGGTCGGCAAGAGACCCAGTACTTC.

The CDR3 DNA sequence: TGCGCCAGCAGCTTGGGCCGGGACCCAGGCACTGAAGCTTTCTTT. Its protein is CASSLGRDPGTEAFF. The rearrangement links TRBV5-1 to TRBJ1-1; D is perhaps TRBD1 (5 bases). The V gene's germline CDR1 is SGHRS and CDR2 YFSETQ. This CDR3 is built from 15 residues. V was cut by 0 bases and J by 4 bases, with 13 bases left in between. The whole variable domain, remainder taken from reference TRBV5-1 and TRBJ1-1, is KAGVTQTPRYLIKTRGQQVTLSCSPISGHRSVSWYQQTPGQGLQFLFEYFSETQRNKGNFPGRFSGRQFSNSRSEMNVSTLELGDSALYLCASSLGRDPGTEAFFGQGTRLTVV.

V gene TRBV24-1 combines with J gene TRBJ1-5; 9 nucleotides agree with TRBD1. This CDR3 spans 14 amino acids. Germline values: CDR1 KGHDR, CDR2 SFDVKD. The V segment lost 3 bases and the J segment 8 bases; nucleotides outside the gene matches: 4. In DNA, the CDR3 is TGTGCCACCAGTGATCCGGGACAGGGAGAGCCCCAGCATTTT. This translates into CATSDPGQGEPQHF.

CDR3 nucleotide sequence: TGTGCCAGCAGCTACGGACTAGAGGGGGGTGAGACCCAGTACTTC. It codes for CASSYGLEGGETQYF. This rearrangement joins TRBV4-2 to TRBJ2-5; possible D gene TRBD2, 7 bases. This CDR3 has 15 amino acids. Between the trimmed V and J ends, which lost 5 bases and 5 bases, there was a span of 18 bases. CDR1 is LGHNA, CDR2 YNFKEQ, per germline.

The chain uses TRBV3-1 (or the pseudogene TRBV3-2) and TRBJ1-6; D is unclear. CDR1 is LGHDT, CDR2 YNNKEL, per germline (reference sequence). The germline V and J ends were trimmed by 0 bases and 15 bases, with 15 bases remaining between them. The CDR3 runs to 14 residues. CDR3: CASSQDIDHGFLHF. CDR3 nucleotides: TGTGCCAGCAGCCAAGATATAGACCACGGGTTCCTCCACTTT.

This clone has a single count. The chain joins TRBV28 to TRBJ1-5; TRBD1 matches 7 bases. The CDR3 runs 15 residues. The germline gives CDR1 MDHEN, CDR2 SYDVKM. V trimming: 3 bases; J trimming: 6 bases; junction bases outside the gene matches: 8. CDR3 region: CASSLRGQGIQPQHF. CDR3 bases: TGTGCCAGCAGTTTGAGGGGGCAAGGGATTCAGCCCCAGCATTTT.

The rearrangement links TRBV4-1 to TRBJ1-2; D possibly corresponds to TRBD1 (6 bases). CDR1 and CDR2 from the germline V gene are MGHRA and YSYEKL. V was trimmed by 1 base and J by 6 bases, leaving 24 bases between them. This CDR3 has 18 amino acids. CDR3 in DNA: TGCGCCAGCAGCCAAGTTGGGTTGGACAGCGGTGGGCGTGATGGCTACACCTTC. It translates to CASSQVGLDSGGRDGYTF.

The sample holds a few counts of this clone. This chain joins TRBV5-6 and TRBJ2-7; no clear D gene. Between the trimmed V and J ends, which lost 0 bases and 4 bases, there was a span of 2 bases. The V gene's germline CDR1 is SGHDT and CDR2 YYEEEE. This CDR3 has 11 residues. The CDR3: CASSLGYEQYF. The CDR3 DNA sequence: TGTGCCAGCAGCTTGGGGTACGAGCAGTACTTC.

This sequence joins TRBV5-1 and TRBJ1-1; D is perhaps TRBD1 (5 bases). Germline CDR1 SGHRS, CDR2 YFSETQ. Trimming cost V 0 bases and J 6 bases, with 15 bases left between them. The CDR3 length is 15 residues. The CDR3 sequence is CASSLAGGEVAEAFF. CDR3 DNA: TGCGCCAGCAGCTTGGCCGGGGGGGAAGTCGCTGAAGCTTTCTTT.

The V and J genes are TRBV2 and TRBJ2-3, with 8 bases identical to TRBD1. The CDR3 is made up of 14 amino acids. The trim removed 6 bases at V and 2 bases at J, leaving 4 bases unmatched. CDR1 and CDR2 from the germline V gene are SNHLY and FYNNEI. CDR3 nucleotide sequence: TGTGCCAGCAGGGGACAGGTCCCCACAGATACGCAGTATTTT. Translating it yields CASRGQVPTDTQYF.

This rearrangement joins TRBV11-2 to TRBJ2-1; D possibly matches TRBD1 or TRBD2 (6 bases each). Trimming pared 2 bases from V and 8 bases from J, leaving 16 bases between. The germline gives CDR1 SGHAT, CDR2 FQNNGV. CDR3 length: 15 amino acids. CDR3 sequence reads: CASSLIPGATDEQFF. DNA for the CDR3: TGTGCCAGCAGCTTAATCCCGGGGGCAACAGATGAGCAGTTCTTC.

The gene calls are TRBV5-4 and TRBJ2-1; 8 bases fit TRBD1. CDR1 SGHNT and CDR2 YYREEE come from the germline V gene (reference sequence). J gave up 2 bases and V 4 bases, and 5 bases lay outside the gene matches. The CDR3 loop spans 15 amino acids. The CDR3 region is CASSPDRGTYNEQFF. The CDR3 DNA sequence: TGTGCCAGCAGCCCCGACAGGGGAACCTACAATGAGCAGTTCTTC.

The chain employs TRBV15 and TRBJ2-1; D tentatively fits TRBD1 or TRBD2 (5 bases each). Germline V gene sequence: CDR1 LNHNV, CDR2 YYDKDF (reference sequence). This CDR3 has 15 residues. V lost 1 base, J lost 5 bases, and 12 bases lay in between. CDR3 nucleotides: TGTGCCACCAGCAGAGTCATCGGGGCCAACAATGAGCAGTTCTTC. Protein product: CATSRVIGANNEQFF.

The chain carries TRBV19 and TRBJ1-2; 7 nucleotides align to TRBD1. With 7 bases clipped from V and 13 bases from J, the junction kept 15 bases outside the gene matches. Germline CDR1 LNHDA, CDR2 SQIVND (reference sequence). This CDR3 contains 13 residues. DNA for the CDR3: TGTGCCAGTAATCAACCGGGACAGTTTTTTGGCACCTTC. As protein: CASNQPGQFFGTF.

This chain joins TRBV27 and TRBJ1-6; D gene ambiguous. Germline V gene lookup returns CDR1 MNHEY and CDR2 SMNVEV (reference sequence). V lost 3 bases and J lost 7, with 10 bases in between. The CDR3 sequence is 14 residues long. In DNA form, the CDR3 reads TGTGCCAGCAGTTTGTCCCAGCGAAATTCACCCCTCCACTTT. Amino acid sequence: CASSLSQRNSPLHF.

The chain is built from TRBV28 and TRBJ1-6, with D perhaps matching TRBD1 (6 bases). Germline V CDR1 and CDR2: MDHEN, SYDVKM. Trimming removed 10 bases at V and 0 bases at J, with 16 bases between. This CDR3 is 16 amino acids long. CDR3 nucleotides: TGTGCCATATGCCGACAGGCGGGCTCCTATAATTCACCCCTCCACTTT. Translated, it gives CAICRQAGSYNSPLHF.

The CDR3, as DNA: TGCGCCAGGCATGGACAGCGCAATCAGCCCCAGCATTTT. It translates to CARHGQRNQPQHF. This chain uses TRBV10-1 with TRBJ1-5, with a weak D call TRBD1 (6 bases). Trimming pared 9 bases from V and 2 bases from J, leaving 11 bases between. Looked up from germline, CDR1 is WNHNN and CDR2 is SYGVQD (reference sequence). CDR3 length equals 13 residues.

This rearrangement joins TRBV5-1 to TRBJ2-7, with 13 nucleotides matching TRBD2. Unmatched junction bases numbered 14, after V lost 2 bases and J lost 6 bases. The germline CDR1 and CDR2 sequences are SGHRS and YFSETQ. The CDR3 consists of 18 residues. CDR3 sequence reads: CASSFSTGTSGDPREQYF. The CDR3 bases are TGCGCCAGCAGCTTTTCAACTGGGACTAGCGGGGATCCCCGCGAGCAGTACTTC.

V usage is TRBV11-3 and J usage is TRBJ1-6; the match to TRBD1 covers 7 bases. Germline CDR1 SGHNT, CDR2 YENEEA. The CDR3 has 13 residues. The trim removed 5 bases at V and 9 bases at J, leaving 4 bases unmatched. The DNA for the CDR3 is TGTGCCAGCAGCCTGGACAGGAGTTCACCCCTCCACTTT. It is translated as CASSLDRSSPLHF.

The rearrangement links TRBV15 to TRBJ2-5; TRBD1 matches at 7 bases. J lost 5 bases, V lost 2 bases, and 20 bases had no gene match. Looked up from germline, CDR1 is LNHNV and CDR2 is YYDKDF (reference sequence). The CDR3 is 19 amino acids. This chain's CDR3 is CATSRNPGQVPPIGETQYF. The CDR3 bases are TGTGCCACCAGCAGAAACCCCGGACAGGTACCTCCAATTGGGGAGACCCAGTACTTC.

The chain is built from TRBV7-9 and TRBJ2-1, with 12 nucleotides matching TRBD1. The CDR3 has 16 residues. Germline assignment: CDR1 SEHNR and CDR2 FQNEAQ (reference sequence). J gave up 7 bases and V 1 base, and 5 bases lay outside the gene matches. The CDR3 DNA follows: TGTGCCAGCAGCTTAGGGGGACAGGGGGCTCGTAATGAGCAGTTCTTC. It is translated as CASSLGGQGARNEQFF.

The chain carries TRBV5-4 and TRBJ2-5, with D tentatively TRBD1 (6 bases). The CDR3 has 14 amino acids. Trimming took 4 bases from V and 2 from J, leaving 12 bases between them. CDR1 is SGHNT and CDR2 is YYREEE in the germline V gene (reference sequence). The CDR3 region is CASSDKTGQETQYF. CDR3 DNA: TGTGCCAGCAGCGATAAGACAGGACAAGAGACCCAGTACTTC.

The chain couples TRBV24-1 to TRBJ1-1; 9 bases are shared with TRBD1. The V gene end was trimmed by 7 bases and the J gene end by 4 bases; junction bases not matched to a gene: 3. The V gene's germline CDR1 is KGHDR and CDR2 SFDVKD. This CDR3 contains 13 residues. This chain's CDR3 is CATRGQGVTEAFF. For the CDR3, the DNA is TGTGCCACCAGGGGACAGGGTGTCACTGAAGCTTTCTTT.